The rows below give T cell receptor beta chains drawn from one sample of a study of T cell responses to AZD1222 COVID-19 vaccine. The table came from immunoSEQ multiplex PCR; TCRdb's copy has only in-frame clones and leaves some out. The data show over 100,000 clones, with roughly 88% seen just once and over 15% held by the top ten. The source material was peripheral blood, sampled on day 0 of AZD1222 vaccination. These receptor sequences come from an adult in good health. Both conserved end residues are part of each CDR3. D genes are given only for firm matches. The size entry is marked missing in some rows and otherwise reads once, few, many or a size class.

size: .
V: TRBV9
D: TRBD1
J: TRBJ1-4
DNA: TGTGCCAGCAGCGTAACTGGGACAGTGGGCGAAAAACTGTTTTTT
CDR3: CASSVTGTVGEKLFF

size: .
V: TRBV11-2
D: .
J: TRBJ2-7
DNA: TGTGCCAGCAGCTTAGTCCAGGGGTACGAGCAGTACTTC
CDR3: CASSLVQGYEQYF

size: once
V: TRBV7-2
D: .
J: TRBJ1-3
DNA: TGTGCCAGCAGCTTAAAGGCAGGAAACACCATATATTTT
CDR3: CASSLKAGNTIYF

size: .
V: TRBV7-6
D: .
J: TRBJ1-1
DNA: TGTGCCAGCAGCTTGTTCAGGGGGAACACTGAAGCTTTCTTT
CDR3: CASSLFRGNTEAFF

size: .
V: TRBV24-1
D: TRBD1
J: TRBJ1-2
DNA: TGTGCCACCAGTGCCCCCGACAGGGACTATGGCTACACCTTC
CDR3: CATSAPDRDYGYTF

size: .
V: TRBV29-1
D: TRBD2
J: TRBJ2-1
DNA: TGCAGCCTGACTAGCGGGGGCGGAGGTGAGCAGTTCTTC
CDR3: CSLTSGGGGEQFF

size: .
V: TRBV7-9
D: .
J: TRBJ1-4
DNA: TGTGCCAGCAGCTTAGGGGGGCGCGATGAAAAACTGTTTTTT
CDR3: CASSLGGRDEKLFF

size: .
V: TRBV6-2/TRBV6-3
D: .
J: TRBJ2-2
DNA: TGTGCCAGCAACCCCGGACAGTCATCCGGGGAGCTGTTTTTT
CDR3: CASNPGQSSGELFF

size: .
V: TRBV5-1
D: TRBD1
J: TRBJ1-2
DNA: TGCGCCAGCAGCCCCGCGGCGGGACAGGCTTATGGCTACACCTTC
CDR3: CASSPAAGQAYGYTF

size: once
V: TRBV6-1
D: .
J: TRBJ1-1
DNA: TGTGCCAGCAGTGAAGCCCTCGGGGGGAACACTGAAGCTTTCTTT
CDR3: CASSEALGGNTEAFF

size: .
V: TRBV2
D: TRBD2
J: TRBJ2-2
DNA: TGTGCCAGCGACCATGGGGGGGGAAGGAGCACCGGGGAGCTGTTTTTT
CDR3: CASDHGGGRSTGELFF

size: .
V: TRBV6-1
D: .
J: TRBJ1-2
DNA: TGTGCCAGCAGTGAAGCGCGGGGATATGGCTACACCTTC
CDR3: CASSEARGYGYTF

size: .
V: TRBV12-5
D: TRBD1
J: TRBJ1-6
DNA: TGTGCTAGTGCCATAGTACCGACAGGGAATAATTCACCCCTCCACTTT
CDR3: CASAIVPTGNNSPLHF

size: .
V: TRBV7-2
D: .
J: TRBJ2-7
DNA: TGTGCCAGCAGCCCCCGACTCGTGGGGGAGCAGTACTTC
CDR3: CASSPRLVGEQYF

size: .
V: TRBV7-8
D: TRBD1
J: TRBJ1-5
DNA: TGTGCCAGCAGCCAGAGACAGGGAGGGAATCAGCCCCAGCATTTT
CDR3: CASSQRQGGNQPQHF

size: .
V: TRBV2
D: .
J: TRBJ1-1
DNA: TGTGCCAGCCCCTCCCCGACAGAAAACACTGAAGCTTTCTTT
CDR3: CASPSPTENTEAFF

size: .
V: TRBV12-3/TRBV12-4
D: .
J: TRBJ1-5
DNA: TGTGCCAGCAGTTTAGAGGGAACTCAGCCCCAGCATTTT
CDR3: CASSLEGTQPQHF

size: .
V: TRBV24-1
D: .
J: TRBJ1-2
DNA: TGTGCCACCAGTGAATCCACGGCAGGAGTTGGCTACACCTTC
CDR3: CATSESTAGVGYTF

size: .
V: TRBV5-6
D: TRBD1
J: TRBJ1-2
DNA: TGTGCCAGCAGCTTGGGCCCTACAGGGGATGGCTACACCTTC
CDR3: CASSLGPTGDGYTF

size: .
V: TRBV6-6
D: TRBD1
J: TRBJ1-3
DNA: TGTGCCAGCAGACGGGACAGGGTCTCTGGAAACACCATATATTTT
CDR3: CASRRDRVSGNTIYF

size: .
V: TRBV5-1
D: .
J: TRBJ1-3
DNA: TGCGCCAGCAGCTTGGAGGGGCTTGGAAACACCATATATTTT
CDR3: CASSLEGLGNTIYF

size: .
V: TRBV24-1
D: .
J: TRBJ2-2
DNA: TGTGCCACCAGTGAGGGGGACCGCGGAGGGACCGGGGAGCTGTTTTTT
CDR3: CATSEGDRGGTGELFF

size: .
V: TRBV19
D: .
J: TRBJ1-4
DNA: TGTGCCAGTAGCCCCGGCGGGCTCAGGGAAAAACTGTTTTTT
CDR3: CASSPGGLREKLFF

size: .
V: TRBV6-5
D: .
J: TRBJ1-5
DNA: TGTGCCAGCAGTAGGGCGGTGGGTCAACGGTCCCAGCATTTT
CDR3: CASSRAVGQRSQHF

size: .
V: TRBV6-1
D: .
J: TRBJ2-1
DNA: TGTGCCAGCAGTGAAGTACAGCCAACGAGGGATGAGCAGTTCTTC
CDR3: CASSEVQPTRDEQFF

size: .
V: TRBV9
D: .
J: TRBJ2-2
DNA: TGTGCCAGCAGCGTAACCTACACCGGGGAGCTGTTTTTT
CDR3: CASSVTYTGELFF

size: .
V: TRBV28
D: .
J: TRBJ1-2
DNA: TGTGCCAGCAGTTTAACCTGGTCAAACTATGGCTACACCTTC
CDR3: CASSLTWSNYGYTF

size: .
V: TRBV7-2
D: TRBD2
J: TRBJ2-3
DNA: TGTGCCAGCAGCTTAGCGTGGGGGGGAGATACGCAGTATTTT
CDR3: CASSLAWGGDTQYF

size: .
V: TRBV7-3
D: .
J: TRBJ1-1
DNA: TGTGCCAGCAGCTTTAGTGTCGGGGCCCACTTTGAAGCTTTCTTT
CDR3: CASSFSVGAHFEAFF

size: .
V: TRBV7-2
D: TRBD1
J: TRBJ1-1
DNA: TGTGCCAGCAGTACTCAAGTCTCAGGGGGTGAAGCTTTCTTT
CDR3: CASSTQVSGGEAFF

size: .
V: TRBV12-3/TRBV12-4
D: .
J: TRBJ2-7
DNA: TGTGCCAGCAGCCGGGGACAAGGCTACGAGCAGTACTTC
CDR3: CASSRGQGYEQYF

size: .
V: TRBV24-1
D: .
J: TRBJ1-1
DNA: TGTGCCACCTCCCCAGCCCCTCACCAGGGGTATCGGACTGAAGCTTTCTTT
CDR3: CATSPAPHQGYRTEAFF

size: .
V: TRBV15
D: .
J: TRBJ1-6
DNA: TGTGCCACCAGCAGAGGCATAGGAAGCTCCTATAATTCACCCCTCCACTTT
CDR3: CATSRGIGSSYNSPLHF

size: once
V: TRBV6-4
D: .
J: TRBJ2-1
DNA: TGTGCCAGCAGTAACAATCAGGGATCCTACAATGAGCAGTTCTTC
CDR3: CASSNNQGSYNEQFF

size: .
V: TRBV5-1
D: .
J: TRBJ2-1
DNA: TGCGCCAGCAGCTTGATTCTGAACAATGAGCAGTTCTTC
CDR3: CASSLILNNEQFF

size: .
V: TRBV4-1
D: .
J: TRBJ1-6
DNA: TGCGCCAGCAGCCAAGAAATAACGGTCAATAATTCACCCCTCCACTTT
CDR3: CASSQEITVNNSPLHF

size: .
V: TRBV2
D: TRBD2
J: TRBJ2-5
DNA: TGTGCCAGCAGTGAAGGCGGGGGGTCGGGAGAGACCCAGTACTTC
CDR3: CASSEGGGSGETQYF